These T cell receptor beta chains were read from a single sample in a study of blood T cell repertoires in COVID-19. Data came from immunoSEQ multiplex PCR; TCRdb stores just in-frame clones and leaves some out. The data show 300,000 to 400,000 clones, around 91% seen once. Sequenced input: peripheral blood. These receptors all stem from a woman aged 18-29 years who had recovered from COVID-19. Both conserved end residues are part of each CDR3. The D gene is left open where the match is weak. Clone size is shown for a subset of rows, as once, few, many or a class of expanded clone.

NA,TRBD1,TRBJ1-1,TRBV19,TGTGCCAGTAGTAGGCCACAGGGGTTAGGTTTCTTT,CASSRPQGLGFF
NA,NA,TRBJ1-3,TRBV11-3,TGTGCCAGCAGCTTTACGGAGACCTCTGGAAACACCATATATTTT,CASSFTETSGNTIYF
NA,TRBD1,TRBJ1-2,TRBV7-2,TGTGCCAGCAGCGCACGACAGGGGAACTATGGCTACACCTTC,CASSARQGNYGYTF
NA,TRBD1,TRBJ2-3,TRBV5-1,TGCGCCAGCAGCGCGGCCCCCCCAGGGGGTTACACAGATACGCAGTATTTT,CASSAAPPGGYTDTQYF
NA,TRBD2,TRBJ2-1,TRBV5-1,TGCGCCAGCAGCCCTAGCGGGAGGGCCTATGGGCAGTTCTTC,CASSPSGRAYGQFF
NA,NA,TRBJ2-1,TRBV19,TGTGCCAGTAGTATTTTCGGGGATCAGAATGAGCAGTTCTTC,CASSIFGDQNEQFF
NA,TRBD1,TRBJ1-2,TRBV2,TGTGCCAGCAGAGGCCCTTGGCGAGACAGGGGATATGGCTACACCTTC,CASRGPWRDRGYGYTF
NA,TRBD1,TRBJ2-1,TRBV6-2/TRBV6-3,TGTGCCAGCAGTCACGCGGGACAGGGGAGGGGAGCCTACAATGAGCAGTTCTTC,CASSHAGQGRGAYNEQFF
NA,NA,TRBJ1-1,TRBV3-1/TRBV3-2,TGTGCCAGCAGCCATGCAGACGGGGCTTTCTTT,CASSHADGAFF
few,NA,TRBJ1-2,TRBV11-3,TGTGCCAGCAGAAAAAACACCGAACCAAACTATGGCTACACCTTC,CASRKNTEPNYGYTF
NA,TRBD2,TRBJ2-1,TRBV7-8,TGTGCCAGCAGCCCCCGGACTAGCGGGATCGTTGAGCAGTTCTTC,CASSPRTSGIVEQFF
once,NA,TRBJ1-1,TRBV6-6,TGTGCCAGCAGTTACAGCCGGGCTTTCTTT,CASSYSRAFF
NA,TRBD1,TRBJ2-1,TRBV19,TGTGCCAGTAGTATAGAGGGCGGGACAGGACTTTACAATGAGCAGTTCTTC,CASSIEGGTGLYNEQFF
NA,TRBD1,TRBJ2-1,TRBV7-9,TGTGCCAGCAGCCTGAGACAGGGGAAAATTGAGCAGTTCTTC,CASSLRQGKIEQFF
NA,TRBD1,TRBJ2-1,TRBV4-3,TGCGCCAGCAGCCAAAGGGTGATTCGGACAGGGGAAACGGGGTACAATGAGCAGTTCTTC,CASSQRVIRTGETGYNEQFF
NA,TRBD1,TRBJ2-1,TRBV27,TGTGCCAGCAGTGGGACAGGGAACGAGCAGTTCTTC,CASSGTGNEQFF
NA,NA,TRBJ1-1,TRBV6-2/TRBV6-3,TGTGCCAGCAGTTACGCATCAGGTTTACGGACTGAAGCTTTCTTT,CASSYASGLRTEAFF
NA,TRBD2,TRBJ2-2,TRBV3-1/TRBV3-2,TGTGCCAGCAGCCTTCGAGTAAGTTCTAGCGGGAGACGCACCGGGGAGCTGTTTTTT,CASSLRVSSSGRRTGELFF
NA,TRBD1,TRBJ2-1,TRBV18,TGTGCCAGCTCACCAATTTCGACAGGGGGAGCGTACAATGAGCAGTTCTTC,CASSPISTGGAYNEQFF
NA,NA,TRBJ2-2,TRBV23-1,TGCGCCAGCAGTCTCGAGCGACCCACCGGGGAGCTGTTTTTT,CASSLERPTGELFF
few,TRBD2,TRBJ2-5,TRBV15,TGTGCCACCAGCAGAGATCTTGGCGGGAGCCCCGAGACCCAGTACTTC,CATSRDLGGSPETQYF
NA,TRBD2,TRBJ2-1,TRBV11-3,TGTGCCAGCAGCGCTAGAGCGGGATCGTCCTACAATGAGCAGTTCTTC,CASSARAGSSYNEQFF
once,NA,TRBJ2-3,TRBV9,TGTGCCAGCAGTAGGACAGACCCTAGCACAGATACGCAGTATTTT,CASSRTDPSTDTQYF
once,TRBD2,TRBJ2-5,TRBV7-2,TGTGCCAGCAGCTTTACTAGCGGGAGCGGAGAGACCCAGTACTTC,CASSFTSGSGETQYF
once,TRBD1,TRBJ1-5,TRBV19,TGTGCCAGTAGTATCTCCAGGGGGTATCAGCCCCAGCATTTT,CASSISRGYQPQHF
NA,NA,TRBJ2-3,TRBV4-3,TGCGCCAGCAGCGCCTCCGAGGCGACCTTAGATACGCAGTATTTT,CASSASEATLDTQYF
NA,TRBD2,TRBJ2-1,TRBV11-2,TGTGCCAGCAGCGCTGGGGGACTAGTACCCAATGAGCAGTTCTTC,CASSAGGLVPNEQFF
NA,TRBD1,TRBJ1-4,TRBV19,TGTGCCAGTAGTCCACCGGGACAGGGAAATGAAAAACTGTTTTTT,CASSPPGQGNEKLFF
NA,TRBD2,TRBJ2-1,TRBV7-9,TGTGCCGGTACACGGACTAGCGCCACAAACCGGGCGTACAATGAGCAGTTCTTC,CAGTRTSATNRAYNEQFF
NA,TRBD2,TRBJ2-1,TRBV11-3,TGTGCCAGCAGACGGACTAGCGGTCCTGAGCAGTTCTTC,CASRRTSGPEQFF
once,NA,TRBJ2-3,TRBV11-2,TGTGCCAGCAGCTTAGAGGTTGGGGCCACAGATACGCAGTATTTT,CASSLEVGATDTQYF
NA,TRBD2,TRBJ2-1,TRBV5-6,TGTGCCAGCAGCCATCGGGGACTAGTCTACAATGAGCAGTTCTTC,CASSHRGLVYNEQFF
NA,TRBD1,TRBJ1-2,TRBV5-4,TGTGCCAGCAGCTCCACCGACAGGGTGAGGCATGGCTACACCTTC,CASSSTDRVRHGYTF
NA,NA,TRBJ2-1,TRBV28,TGTGCCAGCAGTTTATCAACAGTAACCTACAATGAGCAGTTCTTC,CASSLSTVTYNEQFF
NA,NA,TRBJ2-1,TRBV13,TGTGCCAGCAGCTTGGGCGGGCTCTCCTACAATGAGCAGTTCTTC,CASSLGGLSYNEQFF
NA,NA,TRBJ1-2,TRBV7-9,TGTGCCAGCAGCCCCCAGGGGAGGGGAGCCTATGGCTACACCTTC,CASSPQGRGAYGYTF
NA,TRBD1,TRBJ2-3,TRBV19,TGTGCCAGTAGTAACAGGGGTGGGACAGATACGCAGTATTTT,CASSNRGGTDTQYF
NA,NA,TRBJ1-3,TRBV3-1/TRBV3-2,TGTGCCAGCAGCCAAGTTTCAATTCGGGACACCATATATTTT,CASSQVSIRDTIYF
few,NA,TRBJ1-5,TRBV27,TGTGCCAGCAGGGGGGACTCTGCTTATAGCAATCAGCCCCAGCATTTT,CASRGDSAYSNQPQHF
NA,NA,TRBJ2-1,TRBV9,TGTGCCAGCAGCGCCGATTTGGGTCCCACGGGGAATGAGCAGTTCTTC,CASSADLGPTGNEQFF
NA,NA,TRBJ2-1,TRBV19,TGTGCCAGTAGCCAACTAAGCTCCTACAATGAGCAGTTCTTC,CASSQLSSYNEQFF
NA,TRBD2,TRBJ2-3,TRBV7-2,TGTGCCAGCAGCTTACTGAAAGGACTAGCGGGGAACACAGATACGCAGTATTTT,CASSLLKGLAGNTDTQYF
NA,TRBD1,TRBJ1-5,TRBV18,TGTGCCAGCTCTCCCAGACAGGGAGGTCAGCCCCAGCATTTT,CASSPRQGGQPQHF
NA,TRBD1,TRBJ2-3,TRBV30,TGTGCCTGGAGTGTAGTTAACAGGGGTACAGATACGCAGTATTTT,CAWSVVNRGTDTQYF
NA,TRBD2,TRBJ2-3,TRBV6-6,TGTGCCAGCAGTCCATTATCCGGGACTAGATATCCAGATACGCAGTATTTT,CASSPLSGTRYPDTQYF
NA,TRBD2,TRBJ2-3,TRBV19,TGTGCCACCCGGTTCCGGCGGGAGAAACGTTCAGATACGCAGTATTTT,CATRFRREKRSDTQYF
NA,TRBD1,TRBJ2-1,TRBV14,TGTGCCAGCAGCCACCGGGACAGGGACTATCCAGCGGGTGAACCCTACAATGAGCAGTTCTTC,CASSHRDRDYPAGEPYNEQFF
NA,NA,TRBJ2-3,TRBV27,TGTGCCAGCAGTCTAGCCGCTCAGATTTCAAGCACAGATACGCAGTATTTT,CASSLAAQISSTDTQYF
once,TRBD2,TRBJ2-2,TRBV19,TGTGCCAGTCGTGGTCGCGGGAGGGCCGGGGGGGCCGGGGAGCTGTTTTTT,CASRGRGRAGGAGELFF
NA,TRBD1,TRBJ1-1,TRBV3-1/TRBV3-2,TGTGCCAGCATTATTTTTACCGAAGGGGGCAGGAACACTGAAGCTTTCTTT,CASIIFTEGGRNTEAFF
NA,TRBD2,TRBJ2-1,TRBV29-1,TGCAGCGTTGGTGGACTAGCGGGAAATGAGCAGTTCTTC,CSVGGLAGNEQFF
NA,TRBD1,TRBJ1-2,TRBV28,TGTGCCAGCAGTTCCTTTGGGACAGGGGGCTTCTATGGCTACACCTTC,CASSSFGTGGFYGYTF
NA,NA,TRBJ1-4,TRBV30,TGTGCCTGGAGCTCGGCCCGACTGGTCACTAATGAAAAACTGTTTTTT,CAWSSARLVTNEKLFF